This T cell receptor beta chain was identified in a study of CD8 T cells in Susac syndrome. The CDR3 loop spans 14 amino acids. In germline, CDR1 is LNHDA, CDR2 SQIVND (reference sequence). V lost 4 bases to trimming and J lost 2 bases, with 11 bases between them. CD8+ and CD4+ T cells from blood underwent TCR beta sequencing. Controls were healthy donors chosen to match patients in age and sex. TEMRA cells were FACS-enriched, and CD8+ and CD4+ T cells were isolated negatively. The authors reverse transcribed about 0.45 to 1 ug RNA with random hexamers. Amplification of TCR beta CDR3 by immunoSEQ multiplex PCR spanned 54 Vbeta and 13 Jbeta. TCRdb re-derived calls from the immunoSEQ multiplex PCR reads in MiXCR, one entry per CDR3 protein. The sample lists 100,000 to 150,000 distinct CDR3 sequences; 90% to 95% were seen once. This clonotype was seen a single time.

The sample taken for sequencing was CD4+ T cells from PBMCs. The sequence was collected from a human donor in good health. This chain connects TRBV19 to TRBJ2-5; perhaps TRBD2 as D (5 bases). This CDR3 reads CASSRTVWQETQYF. CDR3 in DNA: TGTGCCAGTAGTAGGACTGTGTGGCAAGAGACCCAGTACTTC.